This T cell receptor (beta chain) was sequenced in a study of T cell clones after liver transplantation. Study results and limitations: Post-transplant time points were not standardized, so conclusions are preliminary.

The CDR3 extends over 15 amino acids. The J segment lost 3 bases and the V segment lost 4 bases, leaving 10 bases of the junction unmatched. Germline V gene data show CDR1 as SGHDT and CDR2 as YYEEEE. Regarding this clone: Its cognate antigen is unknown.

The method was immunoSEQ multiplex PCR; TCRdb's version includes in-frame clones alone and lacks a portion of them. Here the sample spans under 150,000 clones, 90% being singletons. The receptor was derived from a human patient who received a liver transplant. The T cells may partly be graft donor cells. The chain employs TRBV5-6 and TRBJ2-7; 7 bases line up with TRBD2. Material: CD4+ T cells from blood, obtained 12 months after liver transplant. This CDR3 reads CASSRGPGRDYEQYF. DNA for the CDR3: TGTGCCAGCAGCCGGGGCCCGGGGAGGGACTACGAGCAGTACTTC.